Shown below are 2 T cell receptor beta chains from a single sample sequenced in a study of T cell changes during pregnancy in multiple sclerosis. Here immunoSEQ multiplex PCR was the method, and the copy in TCRdb shows in-frame clones only, minus some. The sample consists of around 100,000 clones, roughly 92% of them appearing once. Sequenced material: peripheral blood, taken after pregnancy. The receptors come from a female donor with multiple sclerosis, enrolled in a pregnancy study.

The chain recombines TRBV7-2 with TRBJ1-1; 7 positions match TRBD1. Unmatched junction bases numbered 5, after V lost 2 bases and J lost 8 bases. CDR1 SGHTA and CDR2 FQGNSA come from the germline V gene. The CDR3 runs to 13 residues. CDR3 DNA sequence: TGTGCCAGCAGCTTATTTTTGGGACAGGAAGCTTTCTTT. It translates to CASSLFLGQEAFF. Together with reference TRBV7-2 and TRBJ1-1, the CDR3 gives the full variable domain: GAGVSQSPSNKVTEKGKDVELRCDPISGHTALYWYRQSLGQGLEFLIYFQGNSAPDKSGLPSDRFSAERTGGSVSTLTIQRTQQEDSAVYLCASSLFLGQEAFFGQGTRLTVV.

The chain carries TRBV2 and TRBJ1-5, with 10 bases aligning to TRBD1. The CDR3 loop spans 17 amino acids. CDR1 and CDR2 from the germline V gene are SNHLY and FYNNEI. J lost 1 base, V lost 4 bases, and 7 bases had no gene match. The DNA of the CDR3 is TGTGCCAGCAGTGGGGACAGGGGTCAGCTAAGCAATCAGCCCCAGCATTTT. It yields the protein CASSGDRGQLSNQPQHF.